This T cell receptor beta chain was sequenced during a study of shared clonotypes between healthy human individuals. CDR3 length: 14 amino acids. Germline values: CDR1 GTSNPN, CDR2 SVGIG (reference sequence). V was pared by 6 bases and J by 2 bases, with 17 bases between. Findings and limits, study-wide: An expected dependence of interdonor clonotype sharing on sequencing depth was noted.

A few counts support this clone. Its target is unknown. Unsorted PBMC contributed roughly 300 ng DNA, 30,000 to 35,000 T cell genomes, to each replicate PCR. Measured with immunoSEQ multiplex PCR; TCRdb has only the in-frame clones, and not every one. The top ten hold roughly 13% of the sample, which has about 470,000 clones, around 79% seen once. The sequencing sample was made of PBMCs. The chain joins TRBV30 to TRBJ2-7; no clear D gene. This receptor was obtained from a woman aged 40 to 50 in good health. Some clones in this sample may be carry-over from other donors' samples. This CDR3 reads CACNTPRSTYEQYF. The CDR3 bases are TGTGCCTGCAACACCCCTAGAAGTACCTACGAGCAGTACTTC.